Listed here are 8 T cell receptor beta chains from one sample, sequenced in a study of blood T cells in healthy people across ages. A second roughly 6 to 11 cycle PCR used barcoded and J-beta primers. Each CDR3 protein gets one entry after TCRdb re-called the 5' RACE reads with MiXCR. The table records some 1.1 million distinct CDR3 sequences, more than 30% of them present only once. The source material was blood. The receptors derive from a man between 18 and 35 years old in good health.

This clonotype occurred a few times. CDR3 sequence (DNA): TGTGCCAGCAGTCCCCACCGGACAGGGCTTTACGAGCAGTACTTC. Translation gives CASSPHRTGLYEQYF. This chain joins TRBV27 and TRBJ2-7; 8 bases fit TRBD1. This CDR3 is 15 amino acids long. V shed 5 bases, J shed 4 bases, and the junction held 10 bases outside the gene matches. The V gene's germline CDR1 is MNHEY and CDR2 SMNVEV (reference sequence).

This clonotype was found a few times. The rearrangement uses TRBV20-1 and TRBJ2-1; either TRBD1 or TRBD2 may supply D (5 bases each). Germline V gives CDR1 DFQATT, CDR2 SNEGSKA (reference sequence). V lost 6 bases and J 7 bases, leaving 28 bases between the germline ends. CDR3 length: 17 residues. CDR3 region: CSAREPWRAGLTNEQFF. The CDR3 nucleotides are TGCAGTGCGCGCGAGCCCTGGCGGGCAGGGCTAACGAATGAGCAGTTCTTC.

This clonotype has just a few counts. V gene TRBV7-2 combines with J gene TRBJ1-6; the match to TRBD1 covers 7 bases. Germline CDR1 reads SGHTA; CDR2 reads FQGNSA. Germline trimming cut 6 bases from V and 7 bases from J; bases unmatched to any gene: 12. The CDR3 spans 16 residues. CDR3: CASRAVTGTENSPLHF. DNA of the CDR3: TGTGCCAGCAGGGCGGTCACTGGGACAGAAAATTCACCCCTCCACTTT.

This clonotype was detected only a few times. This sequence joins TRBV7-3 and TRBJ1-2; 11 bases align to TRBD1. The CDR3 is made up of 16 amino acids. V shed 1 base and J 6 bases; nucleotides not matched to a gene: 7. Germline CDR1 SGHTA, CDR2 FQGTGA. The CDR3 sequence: CASSLNGQGASNGYTF. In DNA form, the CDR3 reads TGTGCCAGCAGCTTAAACGGACAGGGGGCTTCGAATGGCTACACCTTC.

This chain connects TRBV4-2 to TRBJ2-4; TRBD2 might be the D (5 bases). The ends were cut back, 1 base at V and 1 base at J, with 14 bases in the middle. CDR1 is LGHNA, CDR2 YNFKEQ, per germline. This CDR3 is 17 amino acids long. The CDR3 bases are TGTGCCAGCAGCCAAGGCTCGGGGATTGGGGCCAAAAACATTCAGTACTTC. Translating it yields CASSQGSGIGAKNIQYF.

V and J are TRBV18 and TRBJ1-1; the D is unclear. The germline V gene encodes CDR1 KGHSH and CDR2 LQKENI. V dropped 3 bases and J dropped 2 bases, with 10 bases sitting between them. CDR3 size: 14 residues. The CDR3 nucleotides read TGTGCCAGCTCACCGGATCTCGACAACACTGAAGCTTTCTTT. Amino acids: CASSPDLDNTEAFF.

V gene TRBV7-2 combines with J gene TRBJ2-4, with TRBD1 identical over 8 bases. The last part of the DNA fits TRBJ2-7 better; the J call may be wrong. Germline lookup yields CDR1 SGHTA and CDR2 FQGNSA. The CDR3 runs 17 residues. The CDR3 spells CASSLPGTGRVPNEQYF. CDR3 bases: TGTGCCAGCAGCTTGCCCGGGACAGGTCGGGTCCCTAACGAGCAGTACTTC.

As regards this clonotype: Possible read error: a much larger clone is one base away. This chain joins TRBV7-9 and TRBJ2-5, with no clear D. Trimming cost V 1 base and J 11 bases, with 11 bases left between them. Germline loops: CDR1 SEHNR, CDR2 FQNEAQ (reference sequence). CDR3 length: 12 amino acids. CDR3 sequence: CASSLVRPQQYF. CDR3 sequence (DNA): TGTGCCAGCAGCTTAGTTAGGCCTCAGCAGTACTTC.